The rows below give T cell receptor beta chains drawn from one sample of a study of identical twins' blood T cells. MiXCR, run by TCRdb on the 5' RACE reads, gives a single entry per CDR3 protein. Among fewer than 450,000 distinct CDR3 sequences listed, roughly 31% were seen once. The sequenced material came from PBMCs. The receptors were sampled from a woman aged 18 to 49 in good health. The conserved cysteine and the conserved F or W are not part of the CDR3 here. Clone size is not always given. Where it is, it says once, few, many or a class for expanded clones.

v_call cdr3_length clone_size cdr3_aa
TRBV5-1 10 - ASSLDLNEQF
TRBV6-5 15 - ASSYGSSGGFYGRAF
TRBV7-4 15 - ASSLASGKTPKETQY
TRBV6-2/TRBV6-3 13 - ASNTRGAFGQPQH
TRBV10-3 11 few AISESIRSEQF
TRBV20-1 14 few SARALGGTNTGELF
TRBV2 13 few ASSEFPQALGELF
TRBV29-1 12 many SVDSQGANYGYT
TRBV29-1 15 - SVEGFPLYPSQETQY
TRBV5-1 14 few ASSSLPQTSLGGYT
TRBV29-1 11 few SVGGPLNTEAF
TRBV2 11 - ASSVTHNTEAF
TRBV7-9 13 - ASSKLLGLGNEQF
TRBV2 11 - ATKGGGNQPQH
TRBV7-2 9 - ASSKGASSY
TRBV21-1 10 - ASTPGQFDYT
TRBV20-1 11 - SASLAGDETQY
TRBV29-1 8 - SVWDYGYT
TRBV5-1 12 - ASSLAGPSAEAF
TRBV6-5 10 few ASITLVYGYT
TRBV5-6 12 - ASSSDTKNTEAF
TRBV12-3/TRBV12-4 14 few ASSPAGFGNNSPLH
TRBV10-3 12 - AISDRTYEEKLF
TRBV19 12 - AGSLNRATDTQY
TRBV28 13 - ASRKFLPSAYEQY
TRBV11-2 13 - ASRKNGQGVYGYT
TRBV10-3 14 few ASLAGASSSTDTQY
TRBV20-1 14 few SARRRWTAPTDTQY
TRBV11-2 15 many ASRDTTVGGANTEAF
TRBV29-1 10 - SISAGLYGYT
TRBV6-6 12 - ASSSTGPCYGYT
TRBV3-1 11 few ASSQAENYGYT
TRBV5-1 11 - ASSFSQGSGYT
TRBV7-2 13 few ASSLGAVILDTQY
TRBV6-5 12 many ASSYSFGDNEQF
TRBV18 13 - ASSPSELRSQPQH
TRBV2 11 many ASSADRLYGYT